This TCR beta chain was sequenced in a study of cytomegalovirus exposure and HLA in healthy donors. General study findings and limits: The study listed under 200 cytomegalovirus-associated TCR beta chains.

V lost 11 bases, J lost 9 bases, and 22 bases lay in between. Per the germline V gene, CDR1 is LNHDA and CDR2 is SQIVND (reference sequence). The length of the CDR3 is 13 residues. PCR was performed using 60 Vbeta and 13 Jbeta primers. TCRdb keeps only in-frame clones here, not all; method: immunoSEQ multiplex PCR. Found here are nearly 110,000 clones, 75% of them singletons; the top ten hold 2.5% to 3%. All the people who gave samples were healthy bone marrow donors. This clone appeared a few times. Its antigen is undetermined. The sequence was obtained from a male donor in good health and CMV-seropositive. What was sequenced was PBMCs. The rearrangement links TRBV19 to TRBJ1-2, with D tentatively TRBD1 (5 bases). The CDR3 nucleotides are TGTGCCGGCTTAGACAGCTTTAGGGCCTGCTACACCTTC. Protein: CAGLDSFRACYTF.